Reported below is one T cell receptor (beta chain). It lacks a known antigen. Base quality data are lacking; no much larger clone is found one base away. The CDR3 regions of human TCRbeta chains were analyzed by immunosequencing. The published analysis was carried out like this. Repertoire TCRs were checked for matches against a reference library of SARS-CoV-2-specific TCRs that had been generated using the MIRA antigen-specificity platform. Breadth was defined as the fraction of unique TCRs that were SARS-CoV-2-associated. Depth was defined as the fraction of total T cells that were SARS-CoV-2-associated. Using the MIRA data, every spike-specific TCR was mapped to the spike region that the TCR reacted to and assigned to either a CD4 or a CD8 class. Log10-transformed breadth and depth values were compared by one-way ANOVA with Sidak's multiple comparisons tests. Imported from immuneACCESS, the table was reduced by TCRdb to in-frame sequences with V and J called. These copies leave out some clones; in studies compared against another copy, an unresolved V gene accounts for under half, and the cause of the remainder is not known. Clone size and the V and J calls come from that table; the DNA yielded D and trimming. The sample table lists roughly 180,000 clones, 70% to 90% of them with a count of one. 0.45% to 0.55% of the sample comes from the top ten.

This sample was taken from a study of T cell responses to AZD1222 COVID-19 vaccine (dated by TCRdb to about 2021). Context from the whole study: AZD1222 recipients whose second dose came at about 4 weeks and those whose second dose came at about 12 weeks were combined into one group, since spike-specific TCR depth and breadth did not differ between the two schedules. A total of over 230 trial participants underwent TCR sequencing, of whom 200 to 220 received two doses of AZD1222 and roughly 25 received two doses of the MenACWY control vaccine. Trial participants were enrolled into age subgroups of 18-55, 56-69 and 70-plus years, which contained about 160, 30 and 59 TCR-sequenced participants, respectively. Overall study outcomes, separate from this receptor: No day 14 peak-response samples were available, so repertoires were characterized only after the peak T cell response. CD4 TCRs associated with the vaccine covered the entire spike protein, and the dominant responses were in regions 160-218 and 743-854. A significant rise in spike-specific TCR breadth and depth was observed after two AZD1222 doses relative to day 0 and relative to MenACWY recipients. The 56-69-year group was small, and its depth increase did not reach significance, likely because of low power. Reportedly, almost half of the unique spike-specific TCRs recognized epitopes lying outside the regions that are mutated in the B.1.351 and B.1.1.7 variants. Conclusions about previously exposed vaccinees were limited because only a handful of AZD1222 recipients were SARS-CoV-2 seropositive at baseline. Participants were mostly white British and included more females than males, and it was suggested by the authors that clonal diversity may have been underestimated.

The junction carries 12 bases between V and J, which are trimmed by 4 bases and 8 bases respectively. The CDR3 numbers 12 residues from cysteine through phenylalanine. The sequence is cut down to CDR3 DNA, 36 bases in frame from base 1. The meaning of the sample's time point label: baseline before first vaccination. The vaccinee samples were drawn from two UK trials, COV001 and COV002, one of which was a single-blind randomized controlled phase 2/3 trial testing AZD1222 (ChAdOx1 nCoV-19) in healthy adults. For TCRbeta chain sequencing, PBMC samples from trial participants were taken at day 0 and at day 28 after the second dose.

This sequence was found in an adult in good health. Here the sequenced sample was peripheral blood, taken on day 0 of AZD1222 vaccination. The chain employs TRBV12-3 or TRBV12-4 and TRBJ2-7, with the D segment identity uncertain. The CDR3 is CASSSTYVKQYF. The base sequence is TGTGCCAGCAGTTCGACCTACGTTAAGCAGTACTTC.